These 10 T cell receptor beta chains were all obtained from the same sample, sequenced in a study of cytomegalovirus exposure and HLA in healthy donors. Amplification used 60 Vbeta primers and 13 Jbeta primers. The table came from immunoSEQ multiplex PCR; TCRdb's copy has only in-frame clones and leaves some out. The sample consists of about 110,000 clones, approximately 80% of them appearing once. Sequencing was done on a sample of PBMCs. These receptors came from an older woman in good health and CMV-seropositive.

V gene TRBV15 combines with J gene TRBJ2-5; 15 bases are shared with TRBD2. Germline CDR1 LNHNV, CDR2 YYDKDF (reference sequence). Trimming at V came to 6 bases and at J to 7 bases, leaving 18 bases not matched to a gene. CDR3 length equals 19 residues. Here the CDR3 reads CATRRAGLAGGRGGGTQYF. CDR3 DNA sequence: TGTGCCACCAGAAGGGCCGGACTAGCGGGAGGGCGGGGAGGGGGGACCCAGTACTTC.

The chain has TRBV5-1 and TRBJ2-1, with 9 nucleotides matching TRBD1. The CDR3 contains 17 residues. V was pared by 0 bases and J by 11 bases, with 15 bases of the junction left unmatched. Germline V lookup: CDR1 SGHRS, CDR2 YFSETQ. DNA for the CDR3: TGCGCCAGCAGCTTGGTTCGGGTAGGGGACAGGGTCGATAAGCAGTTCTTC. Amino acids: CASSLVRVGDRVDKQFF.

V and J are TRBV29-1 and TRBJ2-3, with D maybe TRBD2 (6 bases). Germline loops: CDR1 SQVTM, CDR2 ANQGSEA. Deletions cut 1 base from V and 5 bases from J, with 10 bases between. The CDR3 runs 13 residues. The CDR3 sequence: CSVEARGRDTQYF. The CDR3 DNA is TGCAGCGTTGAAGCACGGGGGAGAGATACGCAGTATTTT.

On this clone: The sample carries other DNA sequences with the same CDR3. V is TRBV6-6 and J is TRBJ2-2; D uncertain. The CDR3 spans 12 residues. The V and J ends lost 4 bases and 2 bases respectively, with 2 bases between them. CDR1 is MNHNY, CDR2 SVGAGI, per germline (reference sequence). This CDR3 reads CASSSNTGELFF. The CDR3 DNA sequence: TGTGCCAGCAGTTCAAACACCGGGGAGCTGTTTTTT.

In the case of this clone: One end of the junction fails to match germline, which may point to a read error. CDR3: CASSLGGTSTNEQFF. The CDR3 region has the DNA TGTGCTAGCAGCTTAGGTGGGACTAGCACGAATGAGCAGTTCTTC. The chain links TRBV7-7 to TRBJ2-1, with TRBD2 identical over 9 bases. The germline gives CDR1 SSHAT, CDR2 FNYEAQ (reference sequence). CDR3 length: 15 residues.

The chain couples TRBV7-2 to TRBJ2-7; 11 positions match TRBD1. The CDR3 has 15 residues. Germline CDR1 SGHTA, CDR2 FQGNSA. The junction had 6 bases not matched to a gene; V was cut back by 5 bases and J by 3 bases. In nucleotides, the CDR3 is TGTGCCAGCAGCATTGCCGGGACAGGGGGCTACGAGCAGTACTTC. Translation gives CASSIAGTGGYEQYF. The variable domain in full, with the rest retrieved from reference TRBV7-2 and TRBJ2-7, is GAGVSQSPSNKVTEKGKDVELRCDPISGHTALYWYRQSLGQGLEFLIYFQGNSAPDKSGLPSDRFSAERTGGSVSTLTIQRTQQEDSAVYLCASSIAGTGGYEQYFGPGTRLTVT.

V is TRBV4-2 and J is TRBJ2-3; D might be TRBD1 (5 bases). Trimming stripped 1 base from V and 2 bases from J, with 13 bases between. This CDR3 region has 16 residues. Germline V gives CDR1 LGHNA, CDR2 YNFKEQ. For the CDR3, the DNA is TGTGCCAGCAGCCAAGTAGGCCAGGGTAACACAGATACGCAGTATTTT. Its protein is CASSQVGQGNTDTQYF.

This clone was observed once. The rearrangement uses TRBV7-9 and TRBJ1-2; D call uncertain. CDR3 length equals 13 residues. V was cut by 6 bases and J by 2 bases, with 10 bases left in between. Germline CDR1 SEHNR, CDR2 FQNEAQ (reference sequence). The CDR3 is CASSADGNYGYTF. CDR3 sequence (DNA): TGTGCCAGCAGTGCAGACGGGAACTATGGCTACACCTTC.

This clone was seen a handful of times. The rearrangement links TRBV6-1 to TRBJ1-3; TRBD1 agrees at 8 bases. Germline-derived CDR1 and CDR2 are MNHNS and SASEGT. V trimming: 6 bases; J trimming: 4 bases; junction bases outside the gene matches: 5. The CDR3 consists of 14 residues. Here the CDR3 reads CASSTGGSGNTIYF. The CDR3 DNA is TGTGCCAGCAGCACAGGGGGTTCGGGAAACACCATATATTTT.

This chain joins TRBV6-1 and TRBJ2-2, with TRBD1 as a possible D gene (6 bases). V was pared by 8 bases and J by 3 bases, with 13 bases between. CDR1 is MNHNS, CDR2 SASEGT, per germline. The CDR3 spans 14 residues. The CDR3 region has the DNA TGTGCCAGCCGACGGGCAGGGGACACCGGGGAGCTGTTTTTT. Amino acids: CASRRAGDTGELFF.